The 5 T cell receptor beta chains below come from one sample, sequenced in a study of response to subunit inactivated influenza vaccine. Using its own MiXCR run on the RT-PCR reads, TCRdb lists one record per CDR3 protein. The table shows 500,000 to 550,000 distinct CDR3 sequences, with 6.5% to 8% occurring only once. The material was PBMCs from blood, obtained less than 30 months after vaccination. The origin of the receptors is a man between 50 and 69 years old who received an inactivated influenza vaccine.

There are a few counts of this clonotype. V gene TRBV9 combines with J gene TRBJ1-2; D is perhaps TRBD1 (5 bases). The CDR3 length is 15 residues. The V end was cut by 0 bases, the J end by 8 bases, with 17 bases between. Germline CDR1 and CDR2: SGDLS and YYNGEE. The CDR3 DNA sequence: TGTGCCAGCAGCGTAGGAGAGATCTCGGGGCGGGGCTACACCTTC. Residues: CASSVGEISGRGYTF. The full variable domain, its missing parts supplied by reference TRBV9 and TRBJ1-2, is DSGVTQTPKHLITATGQRVTLRCSPRSGDLSVYWYQQSLDQGLQFLIQYYNGEERAKGNILERFSAQQFPDLHSELNLSSLELGDSALYFCASSVGEISGRGYTFGSGTRLTVV.

This clonotype has just a few counts. J is TRBJ2-3 and V is TRBV29-1; 7 bases agree with TRBD2. Germline V gene lookup returns CDR1 SQVTM and CDR2 ANQGSEA. CDR3 length: 13 amino acids. Losses at the gene ends were 5 bases for V and 3 bases for J; bases not matched to a gene: 5. The CDR3 region has the DNA TGCAGCGTTTTGCCTAGCGGTACAGATACGCAGTATTTT. Its protein product is CSVLPSGTDTQYF.

This clonotype was counted between two and nine times. The genes are TRBV20-1 and TRBJ1-2; TRBD1 agrees at 10 bases. CDR1 and CDR2 from the germline V gene are DFQATT and SNEGSKA (reference sequence). The CDR3 is 12 residues long. V was clipped by 6 bases and J by 7 bases; unmatched bases: 5. CDR3 bases: TGCAGTGCGACTGACAGGGGGCCTGGCTACACCTTC. Its translation is CSATDRGPGYTF.

This clonotype was counted at least ten times. This chain connects TRBV20-1 to TRBJ2-5, with TRBD2 matching over 14 bases. The CDR3 consists of 14 residues. Losses at the gene ends were 4 bases for V and 3 bases for J; bases not matched to a gene: 1. Germline V gene data show CDR1 as DFQATT and CDR2 as SNEGSKA (reference sequence). Here the CDR3 DNA reads TGCAGTGCTACGGGACTAGCGGGGGAAGAGACCCAGTACTTC. Amino acids: CSATGLAGEETQYF.

This clonotype was counted at least ten times. The chain combines TRBV29-1 with TRBJ1-1, with a possible D match to TRBD1 (5 bases). The CDR3 totals 12 residues. V lost 0 bases, J lost 8 bases, and 10 bases lay in between. Germline V gives CDR1 SQVTM, CDR2 ANQGSEA. The CDR3 bases are TGCAGCGTTGAAGAAGGGGTCAGGGAAGCTTTCTTT. Translated, it gives CSVEEGVREAFF.